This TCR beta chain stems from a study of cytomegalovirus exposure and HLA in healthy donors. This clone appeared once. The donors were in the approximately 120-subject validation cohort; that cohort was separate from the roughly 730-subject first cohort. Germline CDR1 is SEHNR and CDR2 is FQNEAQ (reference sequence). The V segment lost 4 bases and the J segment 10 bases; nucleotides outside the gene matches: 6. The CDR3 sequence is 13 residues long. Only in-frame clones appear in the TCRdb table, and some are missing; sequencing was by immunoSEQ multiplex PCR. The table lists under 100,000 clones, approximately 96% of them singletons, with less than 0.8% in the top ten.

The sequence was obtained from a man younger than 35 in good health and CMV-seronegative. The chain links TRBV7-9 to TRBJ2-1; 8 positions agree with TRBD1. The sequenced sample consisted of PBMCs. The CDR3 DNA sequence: TGTGCCAGCAGCTACCGGACAGGGTACGAGCAGTTCTTC. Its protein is CASSYRTGYEQFF.